Described below is a single T cell receptor beta chain sequence and its context. The entry originates in a study of blood T cell repertoires in COVID-19. Study at large: Samples came from the United States, Italy and Spain, spanning acute and convalescent COVID-19. T cells, B-cell-depleted T cells, or PBMCs supplied cDNA or gDNA.

Participants' reported clinical history set cohort assignment. Per the original data handling: Reference gene primer amplification yielded estimated nucleated cell counts. TCRdb's copy holds only in-frame clones and misses some; the assay was immunoSEQ multiplex PCR. Clone size and V and J calls were adopted from that table, with D and trimming inferred from the DNA. Here the sample spans 200,000 to 250,000 clones, approximately 85% being singletons. The V end lost 2 bases, the J end lost 8 bases, and 19 bases lay between the germline ends. Germline V gene lookup returns CDR1 WNHNN and CDR2 SYGVQD (reference sequence). The CDR3 covers 16 residues.

The sample was PBMCs or T cells enriched from blood (not recorded which). The V gene is TRBV10-1, the J gene TRBJ2-1, with D tentatively TRBD1 (6 bases). This clonotype was sampled from a woman aged 45-59 years with acute COVID-19. CDR3 DNA: TGCGCCAGCAGTGAGGCTGGGGGCCTCCCAATCGATGAGCAGTTCTTC. It codes for CASSEAGGLPIDEQFF.